A single sample gave rise to the 25 T cell receptor beta chains below, sequenced in a study of T-cell memory formation after mild COVID-19. MiXCR was run by TCRdb on the 5' RACE reads, yielding one entry per CDR3 protein. The data hold approximately 99,000 distinct CDR3 sequences, with roughly a sixth observed a single time. The sequenced material came from PBMCs or a T cell subset sorted from them (not recorded which). The receptor set was obtained from a man between 18 and 35 years old who had mild COVID-19 (a few samples of this study predate the infection). Cell type and time point are not known.

Ten or more counts support this clonotype. The chain links TRBV12-3 or TRBV12-4 to TRBJ2-3; no clear D. The CDR3 covers 15 residues. Trimming cost V 2 bases and J 0 bases, with 9 bases left between them. Here the CDR3 DNA reads TGTGCCAGCAGTTTAAGTCCCGTGAGCACAGATACGCAGTATTTT. This sequence encodes CASSLSPVSTDTQYF.

At least ten counts were recorded for this clonotype. The rearrangement links TRBV7-2 to TRBJ2-1; 10 bases are a match to TRBD1. The CDR3 runs to 15 residues. V shed 4 bases and J 6 bases; nucleotides not matched to a gene: 6. Germline V CDR1 and CDR2: SGHTA, FQGNSA. The CDR3 loop is CASSSTGTGVNEQFF. Here the CDR3 DNA reads TGTGCCAGCAGCTCCACCGGGACAGGGGTCAATGAGCAGTTCTTC. The full variable domain, completed using reference TRBV7-2 and TRBJ2-1, is GAGVSQSPSNKVTEKGKDVELRCDPISGHTALYWYRQSLGQGLEFLIYFQGNSAPDKSGLPSDRFSAERTGGSVSTLTIQRTQQEDSAVYLCASSSTGTGVNEQFFGPGTRLTVL.

This clonotype was found a few times. The chain employs TRBV7-9 and TRBJ1-4; possible D gene TRBD1, 5 bases. The CDR3 runs 16 residues. V was clipped by 3 bases and J by 2 bases, with 13 bases between them. CDR1 is SEHNR, CDR2 FQNEAQ, per germline (reference sequence). The CDR3 DNA is TGTGCCAGCAGCTTCGGTGGTTCAGGGACTAATGAAAAACTGTTTTTT. This codes for CASSFGGSGTNEKLFF. The complete variable domain, with remaining parts taken from reference TRBV7-9 and TRBJ1-4, reads DTGVSQNPRHKITKRGQNVTFRCDPISEHNRLYWYRQTLGQGPEFLTYFQNEAQLEKSRLLSDRFSAERPKGSFSTLEIQRTEQGDSAMYLCASSFGGSGTNEKLFFGSGTQLSVL.

This rearrangement joins TRBV6-6 to TRBJ1-4; D is ambiguous. CDR1 and CDR2 (germline): MNHNY, SVGAGI (reference sequence). The V gene lost 7 bases and the J gene lost 0 bases, with 9 bases spanning the gap. There are 14 residues in the CDR3. The CDR3 reads CASNRPATNEKLFF. In DNA form, the CDR3 reads TGTGCCAGCAATAGACCTGCAACTAATGAAAAACTGTTTTTT.

The rearrangement links TRBV12-3 or TRBV12-4 to TRBJ1-1; D might be TRBD1 (6 bases). Trimming pared 5 bases from V and 1 base from J, leaving 14 bases between. CDR3 length: 15 amino acids. In nucleotides, the CDR3 is TGTGCCAGCAGTCACAGGGTAGTCACGAACACTGAAGCTTTCTTT. Translated, it gives CASSHRVVTNTEAFF.

The V and J genes are TRBV18 and TRBJ1-1; D ambiguous. From germline, CDR1 is KGHSH and CDR2 LQKENI. V lost 2 bases and J 2 bases, leaving 9 bases between the germline ends. The CDR3 covers 14 residues. This chain's CDR3 is CASSPGPGNTEAFF. The CDR3, as DNA: TGTGCCAGCTCACCAGGCCCGGGAAACACTGAAGCTTTCTTT.

This clonotype showed up just a few times. The chain recombines TRBV7-2 with TRBJ1-2, with D tentatively TRBD1 (6 bases). V lost 5 bases and J 3 bases, leaving 13 bases between the germline ends. Germline V CDR1 and CDR2: SGHTA, FQGNSA. This CDR3 region has 14 residues. The CDR3 sequence: CASSPTGRDYGYTF. CDR3 bases: TGTGCCAGCAGCCCAACAGGGAGAGACTATGGCTACACCTTC.

The sample holds a few counts of this clonotype. The genes are TRBV18 and TRBJ2-7; D might be TRBD1 (6 bases). CDR1 and CDR2 from the germline V gene are KGHSH and LQKENI. V was trimmed by 2 bases and J by 5 bases, leaving 13 bases between them. CDR3 size: 14 residues. The CDR3 spells CASSPMAGVDEQYV. The CDR3 region has the DNA TGTGCCAGCTCACCAATGGCAGGGGTGGACGAGCAGTACGTC.

J is TRBJ1-2 and V is TRBV5-1, with 7 bases lining up with TRBD1. Germline lookup yields CDR1 SGHRS and CDR2 YFSETQ. This CDR3 contains 13 residues. The junction had 2 bases not matched to a gene; V was cut back by 0 bases and J by 6 bases. The CDR3: CASSLGDRDGYTF. In DNA form, the CDR3 reads TGCGCCAGCAGCTTGGGCGACAGGGATGGCTACACCTTC.

V gene TRBV30 combines with J gene TRBJ2-7, with D perhaps matching TRBD2 (6 bases). V gave up 8 bases and J gave up 0 bases, with 11 bases separating them. The CDR3 runs to 12 residues. Germline V gives CDR1 GTSNPN, CDR2 SVGIG (reference sequence). The CDR3 is CAGRGLSYEQYF. CDR3 nucleotides: TGTGCCGGGCGGGGACTCTCCTACGAGCAGTACTTC.

The chain links TRBV20-1 to TRBJ1-4; D is perhaps TRBD1 (5 bases). The CDR3 sequence is 16 residues long. From germline, CDR1 is DFQATT and CDR2 SNEGSKA (reference sequence). V shed 5 bases and J shed 0 bases, with 16 bases lying between them. The CDR3 is CSAPKGRWATNEKLFF. The CDR3, as DNA: TGCAGTGCTCCCAAGGGGAGGTGGGCAACTAATGAAAAACTGTTTTTT.

The chain joins TRBV20-1 to TRBJ1-5; 7 nucleotides align to TRBD1. The germline V gene has CDR1 DFQATT and CDR2 SNEGSKA (reference sequence). The trim removed 5 bases at V and 4 bases at J, leaving 5 bases unmatched. This CDR3 has 13 amino acids. CDR3 in amino acids: CSARDSQNQPQHF. Written as DNA, the CDR3 is TGCAGTGCTCGGGACAGCCAGAATCAGCCCCAGCATTTT.

The rearrangement joins TRBV3-1 to TRBJ2-3; no clear D gene. CDR3 length: 13 amino acids. Germline V gives CDR1 LGHDT, CDR2 YNNKEL (reference sequence). The V and J ends lost 2 bases and 2 bases respectively, with 5 bases between them. CDR3 amino acids: CASSQKVTDTQYF. CDR3 coding DNA: TGTGCCAGCAGCCAAAAGGTCACAGATACGCAGTATTTT.

The gene calls are TRBV5-1 and TRBJ2-5; 7 bases map to TRBD2. Germline V gives CDR1 SGHRS, CDR2 YFSETQ. The junction had 4 bases not matched to a gene; V was cut back by 0 bases and J by 5 bases. The CDR3 runs 14 residues. CDR3 DNA: TGCGCCAGCAGCTTGGTGTCCGGGAGGGAGACCCAGTACTTC. This gives the protein CASSLVSGRETQYF.

This clonotype was seen at least ten times. CDR3 protein: CSVVSLLSTDTQYF. CDR3 sequence (DNA): TGCAGCGTTGTCAGCCTCCTGAGCACAGATACGCAGTATTTT. This chain links TRBV29-1 with TRBJ2-3, with D uncertain. The V and J ends lost 4 bases and 0 bases respectively, with 11 bases between them. The CDR3 is made up of 14 amino acids. Germline V gene lookup returns CDR1 SQVTM and CDR2 ANQGSEA.

This clonotype came up a few times. This chain uses TRBV7-2 with TRBJ2-3, with D hard to call. V lost 2 bases and J 3 bases, leaving 9 bases between the germline ends. This CDR3 is 14 amino acids long. The germline V gene has CDR1 SGHTA and CDR2 FQGNSA. For the CDR3, the DNA is TGTGCCAGCAGCTTAATGCTAGAGACAGATACGCAGTATTTT. Protein: CASSLMLETDTQYF.

The chain has TRBV7-2 and TRBJ2-2; D is ambiguous. In germline, CDR1 is SGHTA, CDR2 FQGNSA. The germline V and J ends were trimmed by 5 bases and 3 bases, with 7 bases remaining between them. This CDR3 comprises 13 residues. CDR3 in amino acids: CASSPQDTGELFF. DNA for the CDR3: TGTGCCAGCAGCCCTCAGGACACCGGGGAGCTGTTTTTT.

This clonotype has at least ten counts. The chain is built from TRBV12-3 or TRBV12-4 and TRBJ2-5; D is unresolved. The CDR3 is 12 amino acids. Trimming stripped 6 bases from V and 5 bases from J, with 10 bases between. The CDR3: CASRDQGETQYF. The CDR3 coding sequence is TGTGCCAGCAGAGATCAAGGGGAGACCCAGTACTTC.

This clonotype was recorded a few times. This sequence joins TRBV24-1 and TRBJ1-2; maybe TRBD1 (5 bases). Germline values: CDR1 KGHDR, CDR2 SFDVKD. The ends were cut back, 3 bases at V and 8 bases at J, with 15 bases in the middle. This CDR3 is built from 14 residues. The CDR3: CATSDIRGVRGYTF. CDR3 nucleotides: TGTGCCACCAGTGATATTCGGGGCGTGCGGGGCTACACCTTC.

This chain uses TRBV7-2 with TRBJ1-6; D is ambiguous. The germline V gene encodes CDR1 SGHTA and CDR2 FQGNSA. V shed 6 bases and J shed 11 bases, with 20 bases lying between them. This CDR3 comprises 15 residues. CDR3 region: CASSLSNVVGTPLHF. The CDR3 DNA reads as TGTGCCAGCAGTTTATCCAACGTGGTTGGAACACCCCTCCACTTT.

The CDR3 spells CASSASPTGGYGGYTF. The CDR3 DNA sequence: TGTGCCAGCAGCGCCTCTCCGACAGGGGGCTATGGTGGCTACACCTTC. This chain connects TRBV11-2 to TRBJ1-2; TRBD1 matches at 10 bases. V trimming: 5 bases; J trimming: 7 bases; junction bases outside the gene matches: 13. CDR1 and CDR2 (germline): SGHAT, FQNNGV. The CDR3 contains 16 residues.

This clonotype was found a few times. The J gene is TRBJ2-1, the V gene TRBV20-1, with 9 bases lining up with TRBD2. CDR3 size: 15 residues. V was clipped by 0 bases and J by 5 bases; unmatched bases: 5. Germline assignment: CDR1 DFQATT and CDR2 SNEGSKA (reference sequence). The CDR3 DNA reads TGCAGTGCTAGAGATCCGTCTAGCGGGGACAATGAGCAGTTCTTC. This sequence encodes CSARDPSSGDNEQFF.

The chain is built from TRBV6-2 or TRBV6-3 and TRBJ1-1, with 8 bases that match TRBD1. This CDR3 has 15 residues. Per the germline V gene, CDR1 is MNHEY and CDR2 is SVGEGT. Unmatched junction bases numbered 6, after V lost 3 bases and J lost 3 bases. CDR3 region: CASSYDRGWYTEAFF. CDR3 DNA sequence: TGTGCCAGCAGTTATGACAGGGGATGGTACACTGAAGCTTTCTTT.

This clonotype was counted a few times. The J gene is TRBJ1-6, the V gene TRBV4-3; 7 bases map to TRBD1. The V segment lost 0 bases and the J segment 9 bases; nucleotides outside the gene matches: 5. Germline loops: CDR1 LGHNA, CDR2 YSLEER. The CDR3 totals 15 residues. CDR3 sequence (DNA): TGCGCCAGCAGCCAAGATAGGGCAGGGGGTTCACCCCTCCACTTT. Residues: CASSQDRAGGSPLHF.

A few counts support this clonotype. V and J are TRBV6-2 or TRBV6-3 and TRBJ1-4; D may be TRBD1 (6 bases). The V gene's germline CDR1 is MNHEY and CDR2 SVGEGT. The V and J ends lost 9 bases and 3 bases respectively, with 11 bases between them. The CDR3 runs 13 residues. CDR3 nucleotides: TGTGCCAGACGGACAGTCTCTAATGAAAAACTGTTTTTT. This encodes CARRTVSNEKLFF.